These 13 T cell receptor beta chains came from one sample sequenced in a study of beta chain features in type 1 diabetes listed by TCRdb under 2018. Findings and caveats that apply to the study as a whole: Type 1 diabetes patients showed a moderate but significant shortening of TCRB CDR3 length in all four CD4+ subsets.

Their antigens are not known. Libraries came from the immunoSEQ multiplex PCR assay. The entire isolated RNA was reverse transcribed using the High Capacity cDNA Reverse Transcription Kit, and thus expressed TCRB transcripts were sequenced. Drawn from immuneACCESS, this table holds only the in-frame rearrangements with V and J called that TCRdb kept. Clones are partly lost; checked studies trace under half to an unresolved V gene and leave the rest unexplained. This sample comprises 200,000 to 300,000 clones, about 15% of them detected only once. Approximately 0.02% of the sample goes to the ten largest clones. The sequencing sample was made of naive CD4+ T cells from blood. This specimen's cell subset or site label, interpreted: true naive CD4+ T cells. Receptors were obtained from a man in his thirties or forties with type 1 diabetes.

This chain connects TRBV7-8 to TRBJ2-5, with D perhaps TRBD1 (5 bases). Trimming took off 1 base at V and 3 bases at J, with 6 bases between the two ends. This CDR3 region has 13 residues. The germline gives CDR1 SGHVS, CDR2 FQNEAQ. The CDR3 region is CASSLGQKETQYF. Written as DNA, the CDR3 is TGTGCCAGCAGCTTAGGACAGAAAGAGACCCAGTACTTC.

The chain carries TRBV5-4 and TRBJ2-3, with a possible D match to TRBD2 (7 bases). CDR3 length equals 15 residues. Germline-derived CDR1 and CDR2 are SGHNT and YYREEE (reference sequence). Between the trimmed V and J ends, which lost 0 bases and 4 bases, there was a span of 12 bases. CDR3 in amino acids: CASSLDQGRADTQYF. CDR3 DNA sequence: TGTGCCAGCAGCTTGGATCAGGGGAGGGCAGATACGCAGTATTTT.

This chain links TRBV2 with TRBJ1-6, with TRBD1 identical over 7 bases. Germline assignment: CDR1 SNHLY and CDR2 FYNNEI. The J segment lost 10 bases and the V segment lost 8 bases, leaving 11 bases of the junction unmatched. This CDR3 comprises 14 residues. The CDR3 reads CASGSQGIGSPLHF. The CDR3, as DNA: TGTGCCAGCGGATCACAGGGGATAGGCTCACCCCTCCACTTT. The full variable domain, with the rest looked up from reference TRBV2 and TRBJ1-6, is EPEVTQTPSHQVTQMGQEVILRCVPISNHLYFYWYRQILGQKVEFLVSFYNNEISEKSEIFDDQFSVERPDGSNFTLKIRSTKLEDSAMYFCASGSQGIGSPLHFGNGTRLTVT.

The CDR3 DNA is TGTGCCAGTAGGGGGAGTGGACTAGGGACAGATACGCAGTATTTT. This gives the protein CASRGSGLGTDTQYF. The gene calls are TRBV19 and TRBJ2-3, with 7 nucleotides matching TRBD2. The germline V gene has CDR1 LNHDA and CDR2 SQIVND (reference sequence). CDR3 length: 15 amino acids. J was trimmed by 3 bases and V by 6 bases; bases with no gene match: 9.

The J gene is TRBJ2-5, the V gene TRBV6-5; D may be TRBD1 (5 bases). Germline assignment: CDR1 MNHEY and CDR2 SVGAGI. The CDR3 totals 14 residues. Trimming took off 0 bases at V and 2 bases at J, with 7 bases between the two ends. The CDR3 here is CASSYSGQQETQYF. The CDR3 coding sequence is TGTGCCAGCAGTTACTCGGGGCAGCAAGAGACCCAGTACTTC.

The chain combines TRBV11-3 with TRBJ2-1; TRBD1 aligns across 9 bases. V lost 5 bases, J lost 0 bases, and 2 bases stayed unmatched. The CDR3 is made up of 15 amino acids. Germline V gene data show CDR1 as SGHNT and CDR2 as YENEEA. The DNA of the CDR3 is TGTGCCAGCAGCCCGGGACAGGGCTCCTACAATGAGCAGTTCTTC. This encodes CASSPGQGSYNEQFF.

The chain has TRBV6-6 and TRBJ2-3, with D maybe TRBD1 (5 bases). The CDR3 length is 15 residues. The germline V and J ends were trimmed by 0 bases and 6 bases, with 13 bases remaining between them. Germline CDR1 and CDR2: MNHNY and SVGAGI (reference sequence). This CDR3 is CASSYSAGAADTQYF. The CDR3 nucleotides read TGTGCCAGCAGTTACTCCGCTGGGGCGGCTGATACGCAGTATTTT.

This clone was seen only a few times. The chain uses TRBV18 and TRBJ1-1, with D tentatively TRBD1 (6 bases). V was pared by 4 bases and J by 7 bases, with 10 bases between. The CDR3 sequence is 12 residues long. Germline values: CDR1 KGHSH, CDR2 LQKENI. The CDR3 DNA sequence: TGTGCCAGCTCACTTGGGGGCGGTGAAGCTTTCTTT. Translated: CASSLGGGEAFF.

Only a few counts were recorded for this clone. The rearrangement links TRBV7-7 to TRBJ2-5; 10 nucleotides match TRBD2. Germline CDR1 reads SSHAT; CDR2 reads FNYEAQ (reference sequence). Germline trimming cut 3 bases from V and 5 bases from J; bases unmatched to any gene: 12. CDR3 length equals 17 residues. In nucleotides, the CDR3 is TGTGCCAGCAGCTTCACTAGCGGGAATGCCCTGGGGGAGACCCAGTACTTC. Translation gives CASSFTSGNALGETQYF.

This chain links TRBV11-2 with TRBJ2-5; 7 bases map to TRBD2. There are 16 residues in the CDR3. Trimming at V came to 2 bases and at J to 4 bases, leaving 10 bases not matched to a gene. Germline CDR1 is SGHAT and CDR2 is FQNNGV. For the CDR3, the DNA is TGTGCCAGCAGCTTAAGGAGCGCCGGGGAGGGAGAGACCCAGTACTTC. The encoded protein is CASSLRSAGEGETQYF.

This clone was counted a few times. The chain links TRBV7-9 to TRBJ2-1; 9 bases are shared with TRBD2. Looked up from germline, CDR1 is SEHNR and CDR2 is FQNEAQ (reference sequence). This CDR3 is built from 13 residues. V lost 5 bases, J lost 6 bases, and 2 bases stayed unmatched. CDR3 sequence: CASSVSGSNEQFF. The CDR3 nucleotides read TGTGCCAGCAGCGTTAGCGGGAGCAATGAGCAGTTCTTC.

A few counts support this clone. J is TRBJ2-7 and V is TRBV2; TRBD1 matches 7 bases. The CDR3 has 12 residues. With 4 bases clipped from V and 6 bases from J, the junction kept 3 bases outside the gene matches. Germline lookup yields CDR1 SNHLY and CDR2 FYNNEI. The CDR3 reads CASSVTGVEQYF. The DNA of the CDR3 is TGTGCCAGCAGTGTAACAGGGGTCGAGCAGTACTTC.

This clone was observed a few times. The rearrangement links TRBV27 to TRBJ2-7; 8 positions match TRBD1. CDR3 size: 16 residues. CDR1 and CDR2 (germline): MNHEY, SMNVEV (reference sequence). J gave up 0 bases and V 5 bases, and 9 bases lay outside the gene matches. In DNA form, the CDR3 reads TGTGCCAGCAGTCTACAGGGGGGTAGGAGCTCCTACGAGCAGTACTTC. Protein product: CASSLQGGRSSYEQYF.